Presented here are 26 T cell receptor beta chains from one specimen sequenced in a study of Ad26.COV2.S vaccination and SARS-CoV-2 variants. Profiling relied on immunoSEQ multiplex PCR, and the TCRdb table lists in-frame clones only, not all of them. Of more than 400,000 clones in the sample, about nine tenths were seen once. The treatment denotes: roughly 20 received Ad26.COV2.S at low or high dose, single or two shots; about 5 received placebo; per-sample allocation not given. Collection of the samples took place on day 63 after the first injection of vaccine or placebo. The sample here was peripheral blood, taken in a trial of Ad26.COV2.S vaccine versus placebo. The receptors derive from a person between 18 and 65 years old who received the Ad26.COV2.S COVID-19 vaccine or a placebo.

The chain carries TRBV19 and TRBJ2-5; 7 bases map to TRBD1. Germline V CDR1 and CDR2: LNHDA, SQIVND (reference sequence). V shed 6 bases and J 3 bases; nucleotides not matched to a gene: 10. The CDR3 sequence is 15 residues long. CDR3 in amino acids: CASSPTITGEETQYF. In DNA form, the CDR3 reads TGTGCCAGTAGCCCTACAATCACAGGGGAAGAGACCCAGTACTTC.

The chain couples TRBV9 to TRBJ2-1, with D possibly being TRBD2 (5 bases). The V gene's germline CDR1 is SGDLS and CDR2 YYNGEE. CDR3 length: 12 amino acids. Trimming left V 1 base short and J 10 bases short, with 9 bases between. The CDR3 nucleotides are TGTGCCAGCAGCGTAATAGGAGGCGAGCAGTTCTTC. Its translation is CASSVIGGEQFF.

The chain uses TRBV7-9 and TRBJ1-4; D not certain. V was pared by 1 base and J by 7 bases, with 13 bases between. Germline CDR1 SEHNR, CDR2 FQNEAQ (reference sequence). The CDR3 spans 15 residues. CDR3 amino acids: CASSLGRNLGEKLFF. The CDR3 bases are TGTGCCAGCAGCTTAGGTCGAAACTTGGGTGAAAAACTGTTTTTT.

This sequence joins TRBV9 and TRBJ2-2; 10 positions agree with TRBD2. V lost 0 bases and J lost 7; bases outside the gene matches: 12. The CDR3 sequence is 18 residues long. Germline loops: CDR1 SGDLS, CDR2 YYNGEE. CDR3 nucleotide sequence: TGTGCCAGCAGCGTAGAACCTAGCGGGAGAAGTAGCTTCGGGGAGCTGTTTTTT. Translated, it gives CASSVEPSGRSSFGELFF. The full variable domain, completed using reference TRBV9 and TRBJ2-2, is DSGVTQTPKHLITATGQRVTLRCSPRSGDLSVYWYQQSLDQGLQFLIQYYNGEERAKGNILERFSAQQFPDLHSELNLSSLELGDSALYFCASSVEPSGRSSFGELFFGEGSRLTVL.

This chain connects TRBV28 to TRBJ2-3, with TRBD1 identical over 10 bases. CDR1 MDHEN and CDR2 SYDVKM come from the germline V gene. V dropped 4 bases and J dropped 7; count of bases not matched to a gene: 5. The CDR3 length is 14 residues. CDR3 protein: CASSYDRGRNTQYF. The CDR3 bases are TGTGCCAGCAGTTATGACAGGGGGCGGAATACGCAGTATTTT. Based on the CDR3 plus reference TRBV28 and TRBJ2-3, the full variable domain is DVKVTQSSRYLVKRTGEKVFLECVQDMDHENMFWYRQDPGLGLRLIYFSYDVKMKEKGDIPEGYSVSREKKERFSLILESASTNQTSMYLCASSYDRGRNTQYFGPGTRLTVL.

The chain couples TRBV21-1 to TRBJ1-1. TRBV21-1 counts as a pseudogene. The CDR3 is 12 residues long. The CDR3 loop reads CASSIPGAEAFF. The CDR3 DNA reads TGTGCCAGCAGCATACCGGGGGCTGAAGCTTTCTTT.

This sequence joins TRBV12-5 and TRBJ2-5, with TRBD2 identical over 7 bases. J was trimmed by 5 bases and V by 0 bases; bases with no gene match: 12. CDR3 length: 17 residues. Germline lookup yields CDR1 LGHNT and CDR2 FRNRAP. The CDR3 spells CASGLVRGGAGTETQYF. In DNA form, the CDR3 reads TGTGCTAGTGGTTTGGTACGCGGGGGAGCGGGGACGGAGACCCAGTACTTC. The variable domain in full, completed from reference TRBV12-5 and TRBJ2-5, reads DARVTQTPRHKVTEMGQEVTMRCQPILGHNTVFWYRQTMMQGLELLAYFRNRAPLDDSGMPKDRFSAEMPDATLATLKIQPSEPRDSAVYFCASGLVRGGAGTETQYFGPGTRLLVL.

The chain carries TRBV28 and TRBJ2-7, with D perhaps matching TRBD1 (6 bases). V was trimmed by 5 bases and J by 5 bases, leaving 13 bases between them. The CDR3 is made up of 13 amino acids. The germline V gene encodes CDR1 MDHEN and CDR2 SYDVKM. CDR3 residues: CASSQGSPNEQYF. As DNA, the CDR3 is TGTGCCAGCAGTCAGGGGTCCCCAAACGAGCAGTACTTC.

As regards this clone: The germline gene is not matched at one end of the junction; a read error may be the cause. The genes are TRBV9 and TRBJ1-3; D not resolved. CDR3 length: 13 amino acids. CDR1 SGDLS and CDR2 YYNGEE come from the germline V gene. This CDR3 is CASSVADGYTIYF. CDR3 in DNA: TGTGCCAGCAGCGTAGCAGATGGATACACCATATATTTT.

This sequence joins TRBV30 and TRBJ2-1; D call uncertain. Trimming shortened V by 2 bases and J by 5 bases, and 10 bases separated the two germline ends. Germline V CDR1 and CDR2: GTSNPN, SVGIG (reference sequence). The CDR3 contains 13 residues. The CDR3 sequence is CAWSPDGDNEQFF. Here the CDR3 DNA reads TGTGCCTGGAGTCCGGACGGAGACAATGAGCAGTTCTTC.

The genes are TRBV27 and TRBJ2-7, with 8 positions matching TRBD2. The germline V gene has CDR1 MNHEY and CDR2 SMNVEV (reference sequence). Trimming removed 2 bases from V and 3 bases from J; junction bases left unmatched: 6. The CDR3 sequence is 15 residues long. CDR3: CASSLIAGPGYEQYF. CDR3 bases: TGTGCCAGCAGTTTAATAGCGGGACCAGGCTACGAGCAGTACTTC.

This chain links TRBV13 with TRBJ2-7; TRBD1 aligns across 8 bases. Germline V gene lookup returns CDR1 PRHDT and CDR2 FYEKMQ (reference sequence). The CDR3 length is 14 residues. With V trimmed by 4 bases and J by 4 bases, 6 bases remained unmatched. The CDR3 sequence: CASSSPRGPYEQYF. The CDR3 nucleotides read TGTGCCAGCAGCTCCCCCAGGGGGCCATACGAGCAGTACTTC.

The chain employs TRBV6-6 and TRBJ2-7; 7 bases agree with TRBD1. J lost 2 bases, V lost 7 bases, and 5 bases had no gene match. The length of the CDR3 is 13 residues. Germline V lookup: CDR1 MNHNY, CDR2 SVGAGI (reference sequence). The CDR3 nucleotides read TGTGCCAGCAACCGACAGGGACCCTACGAGCAGTACTTC. Its protein product is CASNRQGPYEQYF.

Concerning this clone itself: This same CDR3 is encoded by further DNA sequences in the sample. The chain is built from TRBV5-4 and TRBJ2-5; TRBD2 might be the D (6 bases). Trimming shortened V by 0 bases and J by 4 bases, and 7 bases separated the two germline ends. The CDR3 spans 13 residues. Germline lookup yields CDR1 SGHNT and CDR2 YYREEE (reference sequence). CDR3 loop: CASSLVGGETQYF. As DNA, the CDR3 is TGTGCCAGCAGCTTGGTGGGGGGAGAGACCCAGTACTTC.

The rearrangement joins TRBV5-4 to TRBJ2-5; the D is unclear. Germline V lookup: CDR1 SGHNT, CDR2 YYREEE (reference sequence). This CDR3 region has 13 residues. V was pared by 4 bases and J by 4 bases, with 11 bases between. The CDR3 coding sequence is TGTGCCAGCAGCCCTCTCCCCCGAGAGACCCAGTACTTC. Its translation: CASSPLPRETQYF.

A word on this clone: This same CDR3 is encoded by further DNA sequences in the sample. The rearrangement uses TRBV4-2 and TRBJ2-1, with TRBD2 identical over 9 bases. V shed 1 base, J shed 5 bases, and the junction held 3 bases outside the gene matches. The CDR3 totals 15 residues. CDR1 is LGHNA, CDR2 YNFKEQ, per germline. The CDR3 sequence is CASSQGLAGHNEQFF. CDR3 sequence (DNA): TGTGCCAGCAGCCAAGGGCTAGCGGGGCACAATGAGCAGTTCTTC.

This clone was observed a single time. The rearrangement joins TRBV28 to TRBJ2-1; D is ambiguous. CDR1 is MDHEN, CDR2 SYDVKM, per germline. With 3 bases removed from V and 4 bases from J, the gap between germline ends came to 10 bases. The length of the CDR3 is 14 residues. Here the CDR3 reads CASSFGSGYNEQFF. The CDR3 coding sequence is TGTGCCAGCAGTTTTGGCTCCGGTTACAATGAGCAGTTCTTC.

The chain couples TRBV6-1 to TRBJ1-2; no definite D call. V lost 0 bases and J lost 8, with 13 bases in between. The germline gives CDR1 MNHNS, CDR2 SASEGT. This CDR3 has 14 residues. The CDR3 protein is CASSEAKGVEGYTF. CDR3 in DNA: TGTGCCAGCAGTGAAGCAAAGGGCGTTGAGGGCTACACCTTC.

This sequence joins TRBV11-2 and TRBJ2-2; D remains ambiguous. V lost 4 bases to trimming and J lost 3 bases, with 9 bases between them. The CDR3 extends over 14 amino acids. Germline V gene lookup returns CDR1 SGHAT and CDR2 FQNNGV. The CDR3 reads CASSSSLYTGELFF. In DNA, the CDR3 is TGTGCCAGCAGCTCCAGCCTTTACACCGGGGAGCTGTTTTTT.

This clone was counted only a few times. The chain couples TRBV2 to TRBJ2-1; unclear D gene. Germline loops: CDR1 SNHLY, CDR2 FYNNEI. The CDR3 spans 14 residues. Trimming shortened V by 7 bases and J by 3 bases, and 13 bases separated the two germline ends. CDR3 coding DNA: TGTGCCAGCACTCAAGGACCCCTCTACAATGAGCAGTTCTTC. It codes for CASTQGPLYNEQFF.

This clone was observed once. This chain connects TRBV24-1 to TRBJ2-1; D is perhaps TRBD1 (6 bases). Deletions cut 3 bases from V and 14 bases from J, with 16 bases between. The germline V gene has CDR1 KGHDR and CDR2 SFDVKD. The CDR3 loop spans 13 amino acids. This chain's CDR3 is CATSDQDRRGEFF. The CDR3 nucleotides read TGTGCCACCAGTGATCAGGACAGACGTGGGGAGTTCTTC.

The chain recombines TRBV11-2 with TRBJ2-3, with 7 bases fitting TRBD2. The CDR3 spans 15 residues. Germline V gene data show CDR1 as SGHAT and CDR2 as FQNNGV. V was pared by 4 bases and J by 3 bases, with 7 bases of the junction left unmatched. The CDR3 spells CASSSWGGRTDTQYF. CDR3 sequence (DNA): TGTGCCAGCAGCTCCTGGGGCGGGAGAACAGATACGCAGTATTTT.

The rearrangement uses TRBV5-1 and TRBJ2-6, with 7 bases matching TRBD2. The trim removed 0 bases at V and 2 bases at J, leaving 2 bases unmatched. Germline loops: CDR1 SGHRS, CDR2 YFSETQ. This CDR3 contains 16 residues. CDR3 nucleotide sequence: TGCGCCAGCAGCTTGGAGGGAGGGGCTGGGGCCAACGTCCTGACTTTC. It is translated as CASSLEGGAGANVLTF. Complete variable domain (other parts from reference TRBV5-1 and TRBJ2-6): KAGVTQTPRYLIKTRGQQVTLSCSPISGHRSVSWYQQTPGQGLQFLFEYFSETQRNKGNFPGRFSGRQFSNSRSEMNVSTLELGDSALYLCASSLEGGAGANVLTFGAGSRLTVL.

The CDR3 DNA sequence: TGTGCCAGCAGCTCGACAGGGGCCTGGGGCAATCAGCCCCAGCATTTT. Residues: CASSSTGAWGNQPQHF. The V gene is TRBV7-9, the J gene TRBJ1-5; 8 bases agree with TRBD1. Trimming took 4 bases from V and 2 from J; bases not matched to a gene: 7. This CDR3 region has 16 residues. Germline V CDR1 and CDR2: SEHNR, FQNEAQ (reference sequence).

V and J are TRBV7-8 and TRBJ2-1; 8 positions match TRBD2. Trimming removed 4 bases from V and 6 bases from J; junction bases left unmatched: 14. Germline CDR1 is SGHVS and CDR2 is FQNEAQ. The CDR3 is made up of 17 amino acids. CDR3 DNA: TGTGCCAGCAGCTCCGGGAGGGGTGGGGAAAGACGCAATGAGCAGTTCTTC. Amino acid sequence: CASSSGRGGERRNEQFF.

The rearrangement joins TRBV27 to TRBJ2-7; 10 bases agree with TRBD2. V lost 5 bases to trimming and J lost 5 bases; unmatched junction nucleotides: 15. CDR3 length: 17 amino acids. Germline CDR1 and CDR2: MNHEY and SMNVEV (reference sequence). CDR3 region: CASSLIPRLAGVDEQYF. Here the CDR3 DNA reads TGTGCCAGCAGTCTCATACCCCGACTAGCGGGCGTGGACGAGCAGTACTTC.